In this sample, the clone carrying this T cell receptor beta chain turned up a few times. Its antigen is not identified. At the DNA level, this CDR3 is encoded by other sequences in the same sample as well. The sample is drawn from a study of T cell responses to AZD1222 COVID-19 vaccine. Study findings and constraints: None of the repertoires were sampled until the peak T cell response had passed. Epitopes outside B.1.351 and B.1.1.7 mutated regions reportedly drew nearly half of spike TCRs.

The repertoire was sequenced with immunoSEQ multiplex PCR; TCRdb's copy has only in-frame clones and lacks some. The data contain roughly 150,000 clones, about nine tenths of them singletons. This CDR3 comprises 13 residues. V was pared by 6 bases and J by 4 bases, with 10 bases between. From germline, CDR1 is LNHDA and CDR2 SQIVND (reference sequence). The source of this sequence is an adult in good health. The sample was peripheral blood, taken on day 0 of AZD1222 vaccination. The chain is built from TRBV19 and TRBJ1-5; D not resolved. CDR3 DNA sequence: TGTGCCAGTAGCAATGACCGAAATCAGCCCCAGCATTTT. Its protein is CASSNDRNQPQHF.